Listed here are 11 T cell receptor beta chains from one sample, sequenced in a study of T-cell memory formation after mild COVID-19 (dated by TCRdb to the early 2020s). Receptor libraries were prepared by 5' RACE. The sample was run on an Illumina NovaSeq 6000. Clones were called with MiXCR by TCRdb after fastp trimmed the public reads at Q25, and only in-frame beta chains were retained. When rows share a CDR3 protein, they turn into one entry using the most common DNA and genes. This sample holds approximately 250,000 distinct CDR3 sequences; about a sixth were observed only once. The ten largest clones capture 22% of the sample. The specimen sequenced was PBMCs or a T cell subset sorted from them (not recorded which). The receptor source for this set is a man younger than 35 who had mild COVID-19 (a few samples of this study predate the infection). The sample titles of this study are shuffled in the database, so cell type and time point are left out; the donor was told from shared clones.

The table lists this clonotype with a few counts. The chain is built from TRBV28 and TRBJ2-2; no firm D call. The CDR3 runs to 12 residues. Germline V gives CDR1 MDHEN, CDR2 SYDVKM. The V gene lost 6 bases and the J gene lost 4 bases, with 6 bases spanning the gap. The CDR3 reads CASSKTTGELFF. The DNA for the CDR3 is TGTGCCAGCAGCAAGACCACCGGGGAGCTGTTTTTT.

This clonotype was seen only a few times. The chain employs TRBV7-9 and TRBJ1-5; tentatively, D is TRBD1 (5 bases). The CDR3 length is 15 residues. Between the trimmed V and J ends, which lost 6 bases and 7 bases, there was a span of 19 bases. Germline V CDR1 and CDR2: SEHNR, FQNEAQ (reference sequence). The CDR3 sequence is CASSQGEALDQPQHF. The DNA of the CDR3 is TGTGCCAGCAGTCAGGGCGAGGCCTTAGACCAGCCCCAGCATTTT.

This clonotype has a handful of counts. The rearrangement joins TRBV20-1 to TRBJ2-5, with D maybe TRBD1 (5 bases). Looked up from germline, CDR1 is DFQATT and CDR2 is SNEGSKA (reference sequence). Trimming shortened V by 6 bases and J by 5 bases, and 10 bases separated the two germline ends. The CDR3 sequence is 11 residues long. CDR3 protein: CSARTWETQYF. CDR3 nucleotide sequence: TGCAGTGCCCGGACATGGGAGACCCAGTACTTC.

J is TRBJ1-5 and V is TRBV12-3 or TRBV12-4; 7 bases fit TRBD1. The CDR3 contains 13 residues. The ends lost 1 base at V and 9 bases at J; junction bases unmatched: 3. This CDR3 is CASSLEGDRPQHF. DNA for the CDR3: TGTGCCAGCAGTTTAGAGGGGGACAGGCCCCAGCATTTT.

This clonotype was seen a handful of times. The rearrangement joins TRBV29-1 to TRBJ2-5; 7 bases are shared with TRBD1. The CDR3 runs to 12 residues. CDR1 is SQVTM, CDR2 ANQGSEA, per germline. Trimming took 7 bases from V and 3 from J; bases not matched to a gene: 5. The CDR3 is CSAGQDKETQYF. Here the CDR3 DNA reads TGCAGCGCCGGACAGGATAAAGAGACCCAGTACTTC.

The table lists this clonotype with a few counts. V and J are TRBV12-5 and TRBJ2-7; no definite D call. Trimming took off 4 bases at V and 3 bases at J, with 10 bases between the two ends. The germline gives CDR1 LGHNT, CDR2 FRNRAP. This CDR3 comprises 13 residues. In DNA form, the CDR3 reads TGTGCTAGTGGTTCGCCCAACAGCTACGAGCAGTACGTC. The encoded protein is CASGSPNSYEQYV.

The CDR3 reads CASRSYNEQFF. DNA of the CDR3: TGTGCCAGCAGGTCCTACAATGAGCAGTTCTTC. The chain links TRBV2 to TRBJ2-1, with D unclear. Germline CDR1 reads SNHLY; CDR2 reads FYNNEI. The V and J ends lost 6 bases and 1 base respectively, with 1 base between them. The CDR3 sequence is 11 residues long.

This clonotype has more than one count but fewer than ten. The CDR3 DNA reads TGTGCCAGCAGCCCACGAAGTTACGAGCAGTACGTC. Translated: CASSPRSYEQYV. The chain links TRBV6-6 to TRBJ2-7; D ambiguous. CDR1 MNHNY and CDR2 SVGAGI come from the germline V gene (reference sequence). Between the trimmed V and J ends, which lost 6 bases and 4 bases, there was a span of 10 bases. This CDR3 is 12 amino acids long.

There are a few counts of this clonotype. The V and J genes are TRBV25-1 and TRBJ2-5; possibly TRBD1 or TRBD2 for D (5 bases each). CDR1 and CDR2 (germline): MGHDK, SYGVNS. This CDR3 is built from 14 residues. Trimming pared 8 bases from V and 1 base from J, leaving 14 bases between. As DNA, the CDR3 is TGTGCCAGCTCCACTTACGGGACCCAAGAGACCCAGTACTTC. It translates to CASSTYGTQETQYF.

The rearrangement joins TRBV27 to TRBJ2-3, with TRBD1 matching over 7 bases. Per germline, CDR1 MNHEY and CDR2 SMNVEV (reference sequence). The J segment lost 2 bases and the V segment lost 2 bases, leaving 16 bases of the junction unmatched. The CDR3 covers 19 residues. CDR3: CASSLQGVGRGLITDTQYF. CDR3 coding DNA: TGTGCCAGCAGTTTACAGGGGGTAGGGCGCGGGTTAATCACAGATACGCAGTATTTT.

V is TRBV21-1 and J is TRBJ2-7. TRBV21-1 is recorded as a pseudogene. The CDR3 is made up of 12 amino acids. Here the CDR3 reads CASSPVNYEQYV. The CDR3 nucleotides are TGTGCCAGCAGCCCAGTGAATTACGAGCAGTACGTC.